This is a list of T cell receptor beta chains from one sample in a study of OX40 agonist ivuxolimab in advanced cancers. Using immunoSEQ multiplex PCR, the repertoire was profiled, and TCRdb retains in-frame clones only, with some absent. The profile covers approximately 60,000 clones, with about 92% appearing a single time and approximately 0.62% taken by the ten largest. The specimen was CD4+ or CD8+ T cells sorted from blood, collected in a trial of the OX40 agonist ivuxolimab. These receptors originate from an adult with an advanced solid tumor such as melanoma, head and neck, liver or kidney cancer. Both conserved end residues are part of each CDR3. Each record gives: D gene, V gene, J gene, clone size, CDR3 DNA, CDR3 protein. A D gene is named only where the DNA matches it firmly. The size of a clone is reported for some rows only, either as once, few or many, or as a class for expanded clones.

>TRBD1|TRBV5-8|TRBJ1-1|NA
TGTGCCAGCAGCCCTGGGACAGACACTGAAGCTTTCTTT
CASSPGTDTEAFF
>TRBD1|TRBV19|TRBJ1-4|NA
TGTGCCAGTAGTATTTTTTTGGGACAGGGCGAAAAACTGTTTTTT
CASSIFLGQGEKLFF
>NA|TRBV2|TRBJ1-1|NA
TGTGCCAGCAGGCAAGGAGCCGGGGGCGAAGCTTTCTTT
CASRQGAGGEAFF
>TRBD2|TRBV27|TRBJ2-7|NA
TGTGCCAACGGGCGGATCCAGGGCGGGGGGCCCTCCTACGAGCAGTACTTC
CANGRIQGGGPSYEQYF
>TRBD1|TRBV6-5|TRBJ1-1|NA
TGTGCCAGCACCGACAGGGTGAGCACTGAAGCTTTCTTT
CASTDRVSTEAFF
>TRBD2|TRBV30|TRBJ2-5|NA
TGTGCCTGGAGTGTACTAGCGGGAGGGCCTGGGGAGACCCAGTACTTC
CAWSVLAGGPGETQYF
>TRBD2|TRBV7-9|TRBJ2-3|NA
TGTGCCAGCAGCTCCCGGCGAGCGGGAGGGACAGATACGCAGTATTTT
CASSSRRAGGTDTQYF
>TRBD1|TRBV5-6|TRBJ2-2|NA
TGTGCCAGCAGCACCGGGACAGGGGGAACCGGGGAGCTGTTTTTT
CASSTGTGGTGELFF
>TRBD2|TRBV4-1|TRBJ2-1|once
TGCGCCAGCAGCGATTCTAGCGGGAGCGTTAGGTGGGGCTCCTACAATGAGCAGTTCTTC
CASSDSSGSVRWGSYNEQFF
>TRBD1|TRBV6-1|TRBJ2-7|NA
TGTGCCAGCAACGACAGGGGGCGCGAGTACGAGCAGTACTTC
CASNDRGREYEQYF
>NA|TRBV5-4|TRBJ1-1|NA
TGTGCCAGCAGCTTGGGTTCCGGGGGAACTGAAGCTTTCTTT
CASSLGSGGTEAFF
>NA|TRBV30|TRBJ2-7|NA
TGTGCCTGGAGTGTCTCTTCCTCCTACGAGCAGTACTTC
CAWSVSSSYEQYF
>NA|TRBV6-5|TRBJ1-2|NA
TGTGCCAGCAGTTCCCAGGGGCCGGGGGGCTACACCTTC
CASSSQGPGGYTF
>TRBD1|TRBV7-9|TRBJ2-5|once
TGTGCCAGCAGCTTACCGGGACAGGGAGGAGAGACCCAGTACTTC
CASSLPGQGGETQYF
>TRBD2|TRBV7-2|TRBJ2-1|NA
TGTGCCAGCAGCTTACTCAGCGGGGGGGGAGTAAAGCAGTTCTTC
CASSLLSGGGVKQFF
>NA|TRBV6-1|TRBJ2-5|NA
TGTGCCAGCAGTCCAACACAGGGTCGGGGAGAGACCCAGTACTTC
CASSPTQGRGETQYF
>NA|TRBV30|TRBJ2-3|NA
TGTGCCTGGAGTCTGGGGGGCACAGATACGCAGTATTTT
CAWSLGGTDTQYF
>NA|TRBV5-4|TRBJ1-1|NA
TGTGCCAGCAGCCGCCCGCTTGGCACTGAAGCTTTCTTT
CASSRPLGTEAFF
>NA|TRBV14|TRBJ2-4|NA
TGTGCCAGCAGCCTGACAGAAAACATTCAGTACTTC
CASSLTENIQYF
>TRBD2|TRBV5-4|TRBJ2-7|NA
TGTGCCAGCAGCTCAGGACTAGCGGGGGGCTCCTACGAGCAGTACTTC
CASSSGLAGGSYEQYF
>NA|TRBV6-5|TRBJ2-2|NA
TGTGCCAGCACCCTCAGGACTGCGAACACCGGGGAGCTGTTTTTT
CASTLRTANTGELFF
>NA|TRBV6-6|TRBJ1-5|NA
TGTGCCAGCAGTGGGTCGCAAGGGGTCAATCAGCCCCAGCATTTT
CASSGSQGVNQPQHF
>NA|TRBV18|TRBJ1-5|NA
TGTGCCAGCTCACCAACATACGATCAGCCCCAGCATTTT
CASSPTYDQPQHF
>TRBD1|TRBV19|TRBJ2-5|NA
TGTGCCAGTAGCGAAACCGGGACAGGGAGGGAGACCCAGTACTTC
CASSETGTGRETQYF
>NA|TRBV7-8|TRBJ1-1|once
TGTGCCAGCAGCGGGTATGGAAGGGGGAACACTGAAGCTTTCTTT
CASSGYGRGNTEAFF
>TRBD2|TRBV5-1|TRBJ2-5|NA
TGCGCCAGCAGCTTTAGCGGGGGGGGCGAGACCCAGTACTTC
CASSFSGGGETQYF
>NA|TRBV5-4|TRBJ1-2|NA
TGTGCCAGCAGCGAGGGACGGAACTATGGCTACACCTTC
CASSEGRNYGYTF
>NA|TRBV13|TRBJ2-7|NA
TGTGCCAGCAGCTTACGCCGACAGGCCGCGGCCTACGAGCAGTACTTC
CASSLRRQAAAYEQYF
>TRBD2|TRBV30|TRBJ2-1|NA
TGTGCCTGGGGGACTAGCGGGAAGTTCTTC
CAWGTSGKFF
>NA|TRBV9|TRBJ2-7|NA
TGTGCCAGCAGCGGGGGGGTAGCCTACGAGCAGTACTTC
CASSGGVAYEQYF
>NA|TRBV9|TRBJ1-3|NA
TGTGCCAGCAGCGTAGCTTTAGGAAACACCATATATTTT
CASSVALGNTIYF
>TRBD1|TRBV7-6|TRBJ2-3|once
TGTGCCAGCAGCTCTGGCCGGGGACAGATCACAGATACGCAGTATTTT
CASSSGRGQITDTQYF
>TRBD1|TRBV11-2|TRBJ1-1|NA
TGTGCCAGCAGCCCAGCCCTGGGACAGGGGGCCGGGAACACTGAAGCTTTCTTT
CASSPALGQGAGNTEAFF
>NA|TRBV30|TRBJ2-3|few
TGTGCCTGGAGTATAAACTTGAGCACAGATACGCAGTATTTT
CAWSINLSTDTQYF
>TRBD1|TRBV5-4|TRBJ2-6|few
TGTGCCAGCAGTCCCCCAGGGGGCTCTGGGGCCAACGTCCTGACTTTC
CASSPPGGSGANVLTF
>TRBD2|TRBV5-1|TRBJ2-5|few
TGCGCCAGCAGCTTGATTGCGGCTAGCGGCCAAGAGACCCAGTACTTC
CASSLIAASGQETQYF
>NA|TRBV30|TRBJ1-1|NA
TGTGCCTGGAACCCCGGGGGTTACACTGAAGCTTTCTTT
CAWNPGGYTEAFF
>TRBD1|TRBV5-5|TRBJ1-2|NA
TGTGCCAGCAGCTCCGCCGGACAGGGAGGTATCTATGGCTACACCTTC
CASSSAGQGGIYGYTF
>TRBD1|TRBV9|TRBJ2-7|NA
TGTGCCAGCAGCACGGGACAGGGGGTGTTTTACGAGCAGTACTTC
CASSTGQGVFYEQYF